This T cell receptor beta chain is from a study of blood T cells in healthy people across ages. For the second PCR, which ran for 7 to 11 cycles, a sample-barcoded 5' primer and a J-beta primer mix were used. TCRdb recomputed calls from the 5' RACE reads with MiXCR, one row per CDR3 protein. The sample lists about 1,800,000 distinct CDR3 sequences; 25% to 30% were seen once. The length of the CDR3 is 14 residues. V shed 3 bases and J shed 4 bases, with 12 bases lying between them. Per the germline V gene, CDR1 is KGHSH and CDR2 is LQKENI. This sequence was found in a woman aged 25-40 years in good health. The chain uses TRBV18 and TRBJ1-1; D is perhaps TRBD1 (5 bases). The sample was blood. The CDR3 protein is CASSPQGDSTEAFF. CDR3 nucleotides: TGTGCCAGCTCACCGCAAGGGGACTCCACTGAAGCTTTCTTT. Drawing the rest from reference TRBV18 and TRBJ1-1, the complete variable domain is NAGVMQNPRHLVRRRGQEARLRCSPMKGHSHVYWYRQLPEEGLKFMVYLQKENIIDESGMPKERFSAEFPKEGPSILRIQQVVRGDSAAYFCASSPQGDSTEAFFGQGTRLTVV.